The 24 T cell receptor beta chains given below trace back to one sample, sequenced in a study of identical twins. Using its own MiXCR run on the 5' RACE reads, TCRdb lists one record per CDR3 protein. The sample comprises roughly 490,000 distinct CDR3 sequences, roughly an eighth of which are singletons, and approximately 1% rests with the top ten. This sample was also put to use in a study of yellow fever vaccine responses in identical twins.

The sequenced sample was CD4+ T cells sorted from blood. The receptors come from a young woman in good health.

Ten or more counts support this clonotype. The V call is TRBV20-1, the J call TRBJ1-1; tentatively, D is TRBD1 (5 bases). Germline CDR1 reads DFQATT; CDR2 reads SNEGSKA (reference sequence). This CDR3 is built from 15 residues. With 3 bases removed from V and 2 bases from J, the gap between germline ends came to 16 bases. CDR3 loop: CSARVFLGVNTEAFF. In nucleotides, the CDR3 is TGCAGTGCTAGGGTGTTTTTGGGGGTAAACACTGAAGCTTTCTTT.

Here the CDR3 reads CASSQVRRNTEAFF. The CDR3 region has the DNA TGCGCCAGCAGCCAAGTGCGGAGGAACACTGAAGCTTTCTTT. The chain couples TRBV4-1 to TRBJ1-1; D is ambiguous. This CDR3 is built from 14 residues. The germline V and J ends were trimmed by 1 base and 1 base, with 7 bases remaining between them. CDR1 is MGHRA and CDR2 is YSYEKL in the germline V gene.

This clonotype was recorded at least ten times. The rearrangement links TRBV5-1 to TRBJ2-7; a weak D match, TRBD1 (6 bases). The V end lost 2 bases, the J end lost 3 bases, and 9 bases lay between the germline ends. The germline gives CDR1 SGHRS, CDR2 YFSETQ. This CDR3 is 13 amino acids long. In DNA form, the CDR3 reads TGCGCCAGCAGCTTCCGGGACAACTACGAGCAGTACTTC. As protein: CASSFRDNYEQYF. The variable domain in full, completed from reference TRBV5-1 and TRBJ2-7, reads KAGVTQTPRYLIKTRGQQVTLSCSPISGHRSVSWYQQTPGQGLQFLFEYFSETQRNKGNFPGRFSGRQFSNSRSEMNVSTLELGDSALYLCASSFRDNYEQYFGPGTRLTVT.

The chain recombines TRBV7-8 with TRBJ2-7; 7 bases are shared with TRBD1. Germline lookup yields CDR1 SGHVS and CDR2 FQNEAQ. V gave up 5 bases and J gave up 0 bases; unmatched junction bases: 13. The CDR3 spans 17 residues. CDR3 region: CASSLRDSSASSYEQYF. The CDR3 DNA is TGTGCCAGCAGCCTAAGGGACAGCTCGGCGAGCTCCTACGAGCAGTACTTC.

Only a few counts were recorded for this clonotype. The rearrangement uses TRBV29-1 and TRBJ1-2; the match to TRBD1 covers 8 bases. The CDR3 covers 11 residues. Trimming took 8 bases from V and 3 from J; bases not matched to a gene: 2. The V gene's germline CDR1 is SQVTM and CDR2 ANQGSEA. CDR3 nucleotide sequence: TGCAGCCTGGGACAGGACTATGGCTACACCTTC. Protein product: CSLGQDYGYTF.

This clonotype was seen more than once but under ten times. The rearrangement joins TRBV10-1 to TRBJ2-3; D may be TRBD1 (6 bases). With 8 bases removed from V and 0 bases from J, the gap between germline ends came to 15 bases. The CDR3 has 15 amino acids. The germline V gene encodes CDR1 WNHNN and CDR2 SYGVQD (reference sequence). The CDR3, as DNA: TGCGCCAGCGGCTGGACAGAAGCTAGCACAGATACGCAGTATTTT. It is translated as CASGWTEASTDTQYF.

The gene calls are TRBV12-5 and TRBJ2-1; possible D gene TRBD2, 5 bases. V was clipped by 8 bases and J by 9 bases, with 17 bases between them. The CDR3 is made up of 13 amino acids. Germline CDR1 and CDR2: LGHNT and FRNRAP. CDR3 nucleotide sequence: TGTGCTAGTTCCACCCCCCCAGGAGGTGAGCAGTTCTTC. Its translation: CASSTPPGGEQFF.

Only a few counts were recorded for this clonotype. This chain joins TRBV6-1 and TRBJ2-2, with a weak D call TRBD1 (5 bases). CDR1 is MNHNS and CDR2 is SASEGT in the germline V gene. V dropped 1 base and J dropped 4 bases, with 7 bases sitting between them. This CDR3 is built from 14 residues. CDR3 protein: CASSEVRVTGELFF. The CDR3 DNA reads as TGTGCCAGCAGTGAAGTCAGGGTCACCGGGGAGCTGTTTTTT.

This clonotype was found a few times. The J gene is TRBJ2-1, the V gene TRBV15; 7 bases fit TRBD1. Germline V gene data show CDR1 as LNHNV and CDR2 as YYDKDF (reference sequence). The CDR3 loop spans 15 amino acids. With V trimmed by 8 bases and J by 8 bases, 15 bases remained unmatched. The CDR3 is CATFAGATGSHEQFF. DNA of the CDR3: TGTGCCACCTTTGCCGGGGCGACAGGGTCTCATGAGCAGTTCTTC.

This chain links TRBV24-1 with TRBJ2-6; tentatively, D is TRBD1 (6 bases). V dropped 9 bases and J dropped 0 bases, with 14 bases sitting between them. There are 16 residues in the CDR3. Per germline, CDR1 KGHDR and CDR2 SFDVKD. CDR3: CATQGTERSGANVLTF. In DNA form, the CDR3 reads TGTGCCACCCAGGGGACCGAACGCTCTGGGGCCAACGTCCTGACTTTC.

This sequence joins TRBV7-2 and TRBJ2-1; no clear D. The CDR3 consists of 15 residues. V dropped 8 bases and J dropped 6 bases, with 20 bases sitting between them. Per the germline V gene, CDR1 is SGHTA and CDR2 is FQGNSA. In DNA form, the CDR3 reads TGTGCCAGCGCCACTACAAGGAGCCATCTCAATGAGCAGTTCTTC. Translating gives CASATTRSHLNEQFF.

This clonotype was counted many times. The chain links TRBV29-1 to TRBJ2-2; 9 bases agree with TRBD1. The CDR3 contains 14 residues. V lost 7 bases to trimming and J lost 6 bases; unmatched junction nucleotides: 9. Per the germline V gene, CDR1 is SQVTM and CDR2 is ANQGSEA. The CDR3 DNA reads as TGCAGCGGCCGGGACAGGGAAATCGCCGGGGAGCTGTTTTTT. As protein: CSGRDREIAGELFF.

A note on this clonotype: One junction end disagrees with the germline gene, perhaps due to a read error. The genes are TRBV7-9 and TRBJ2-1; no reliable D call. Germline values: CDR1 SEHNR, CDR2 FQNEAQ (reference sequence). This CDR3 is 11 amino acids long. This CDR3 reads CASSLGQSPLF. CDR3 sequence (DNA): TGTGCCAGCAGCTTAGGGCAGAGTCCGCTCTTC.

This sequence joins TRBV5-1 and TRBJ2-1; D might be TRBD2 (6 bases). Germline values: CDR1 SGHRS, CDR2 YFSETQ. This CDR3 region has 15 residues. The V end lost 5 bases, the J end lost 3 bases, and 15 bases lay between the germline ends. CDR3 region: CASRRGGIDYNEQFF. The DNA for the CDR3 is TGCGCCAGCAGGCGGGGCGGGATAGACTACAATGAGCAGTTCTTC. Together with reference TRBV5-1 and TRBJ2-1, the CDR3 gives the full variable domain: KAGVTQTPRYLIKTRGQQVTLSCSPISGHRSVSWYQQTPGQGLQFLFEYFSETQRNKGNFPGRFSGRQFSNSRSEMNVSTLELGDSALYLCASRRGGIDYNEQFFGPGTRLTVL.

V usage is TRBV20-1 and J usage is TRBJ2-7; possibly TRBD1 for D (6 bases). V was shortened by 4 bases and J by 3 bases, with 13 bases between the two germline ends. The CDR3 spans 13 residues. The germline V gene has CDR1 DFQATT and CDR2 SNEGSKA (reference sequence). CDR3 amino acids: CSAIRRGLYEQYF. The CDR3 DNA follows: TGCAGTGCTATCCGCAGGGGCCTCTACGAGCAGTACTTC.

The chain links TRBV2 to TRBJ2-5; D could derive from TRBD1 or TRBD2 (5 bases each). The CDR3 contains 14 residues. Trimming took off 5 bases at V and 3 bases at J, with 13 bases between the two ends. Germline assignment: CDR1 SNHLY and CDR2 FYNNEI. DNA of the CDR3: TGTGCCAGCAGTTACGGGACGTACAAAGAGACCCAGTACTTC. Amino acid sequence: CASSYGTYKETQYF.

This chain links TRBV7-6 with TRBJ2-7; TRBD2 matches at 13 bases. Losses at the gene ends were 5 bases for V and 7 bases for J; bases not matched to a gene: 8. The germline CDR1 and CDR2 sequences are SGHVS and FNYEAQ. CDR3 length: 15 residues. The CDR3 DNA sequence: TGTGCCAGCAGCCCACTAGCGGGAGGGCCAGAGGAGCAGTACTTC. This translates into CASSPLAGGPEEQYF.

CDR3 protein: CSVGGSGESGSYEQYF. CDR3 coding DNA: TGCAGCGTTGGGGGCTCTGGTGAAAGCGGCTCCTACGAGCAGTACTTC. This chain joins TRBV29-1 and TRBJ2-7; perhaps D is TRBD1 or TRBD2 (5 bases each). The ends were cut back, 4 bases at V and 0 bases at J, with 19 bases in the middle. The CDR3 has 16 amino acids. In germline, CDR1 is SQVTM, CDR2 ANQGSEA.

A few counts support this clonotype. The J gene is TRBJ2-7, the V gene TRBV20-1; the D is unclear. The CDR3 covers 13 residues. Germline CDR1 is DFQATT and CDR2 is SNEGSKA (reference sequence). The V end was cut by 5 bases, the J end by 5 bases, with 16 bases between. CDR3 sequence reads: CSAPNIYSDEQYF. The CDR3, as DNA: TGCAGTGCTCCTAACATATATTCCGACGAGCAGTACTTC.

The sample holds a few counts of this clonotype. CDR3 protein: CSADRGTDNEQFF. In DNA form, the CDR3 reads TGCAGTGCTGATAGGGGGACTGACAATGAGCAGTTCTTC. V and J are TRBV20-1 and TRBJ2-1, with D possibly called TRBD1 or TRBD2 (6 bases each). The CDR3 extends over 13 amino acids. CDR1 is DFQATT and CDR2 is SNEGSKA in the germline V gene (reference sequence). The V end was cut by 5 bases, the J end by 5 bases, with 13 bases between.

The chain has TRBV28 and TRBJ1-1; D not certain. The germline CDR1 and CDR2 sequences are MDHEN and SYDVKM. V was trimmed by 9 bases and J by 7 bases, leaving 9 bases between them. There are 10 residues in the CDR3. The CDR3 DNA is TGTGCCAGTTCCTATAATGAAGCTTTCTTT. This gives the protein CASSYNEAFF.

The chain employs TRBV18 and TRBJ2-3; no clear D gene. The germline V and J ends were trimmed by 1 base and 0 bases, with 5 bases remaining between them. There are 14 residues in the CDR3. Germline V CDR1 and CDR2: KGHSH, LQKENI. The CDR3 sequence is CASSPLASTDTQYF. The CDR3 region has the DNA TGTGCCAGCTCACCACTTGCAAGCACAGATACGCAGTATTTT.

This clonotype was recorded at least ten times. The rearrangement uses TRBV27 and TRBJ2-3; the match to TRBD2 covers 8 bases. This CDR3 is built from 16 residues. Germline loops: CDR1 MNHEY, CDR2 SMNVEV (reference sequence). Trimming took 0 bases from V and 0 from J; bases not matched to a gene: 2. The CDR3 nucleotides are TGTGCCAGCAGTTTATCAGCTAGCGGGAGCACAGATACGCAGTATTTT. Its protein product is CASSLSASGSTDTQYF.

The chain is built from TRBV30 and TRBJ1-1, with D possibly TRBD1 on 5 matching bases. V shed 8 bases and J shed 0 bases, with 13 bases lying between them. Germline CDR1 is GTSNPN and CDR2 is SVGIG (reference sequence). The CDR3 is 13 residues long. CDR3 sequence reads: CATHRRMNTEAFF. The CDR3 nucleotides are TGTGCCACTCACAGGAGAATGAACACTGAAGCTTTCTTT. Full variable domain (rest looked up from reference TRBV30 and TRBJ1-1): SQTIHQWPATLVQPVGSPLSLECTVEGTSNPNLYWYRQAAGRGLQLLFYSVGIGQISSEVPQNLSASRPQDRQFILSSKKLLLSDSGFYLCATHRRMNTEAFFGQGTRLTVV.